These T cell receptor beta chains were read from a single sample in a study of post-analysis software for immune sequencing data. TCRdb itself ran the PCR reads through MiXCR, one entry per CDR3 protein. Of about 760,000 distinct CDR3 sequences in the sample, 25% to 30% were seen once. Source material: blood. Source of these receptors: a girl aged 5 to 17 with multiple sclerosis. Both conserved end residues are part of each CDR3. The order of the fields is clone size, D gene, V gene, J gene, CDR3 protein, CDR3 DNA. D genes are given only for firm matches. Only some rows state a clone size, as once, few, many or a class for expanded clones.

abundance: NA; d_gene: TRBD1; v_gene: TRBV6-7; j_gene: TRBJ2-1; CDR3aa: CASSSRDRGPDEQFF; CDR3nt: TGTGCCAGCAGTTCCCGGGACAGGGGGCCTGATGAGCAGTTCTTC
abundance: few; d_gene: NA; v_gene: TRBV20-1; j_gene: TRBJ1-5; CDR3aa: CSARDSIGGGSNQPQHF; CDR3nt: TGCAGTGCTAGAGATAGTATCGGGGGCGGCAGCAATCAGCCCCAGCATTTT
abundance: NA; d_gene: TRBD2; v_gene: TRBV5-6; j_gene: TRBJ2-1; CDR3aa: CASSFGVAGGSFSYNEQFF; CDR3nt: TGTGCCAGCAGCTTCGGTGTAGCGGGGGGTTCCTTCTCCTACAATGAGCAGTTCTTC
abundance: NA; d_gene: TRBD2; v_gene: TRBV5-1; j_gene: TRBJ2-3; CDR3aa: CASSSKPNSGGATDTQYF; CDR3nt: TGCGCCAGCAGCTCAAAGCCCAATAGCGGGGGGGCAACAGATACGCAGTATTTT
abundance: NA; d_gene: NA; v_gene: TRBV12-3/TRBV12-4; j_gene: TRBJ2-7; CDR3aa: CASRNDRYEQYF; CDR3nt: TGTGCCAGCAGGAACGACCGCTACGAGCAGTACTTC
abundance: NA; d_gene: NA; v_gene: TRBV20-1; j_gene: TRBJ1-4; CDR3aa: CSARVGQGQKLFF; CDR3nt: TGCAGTGCTAGAGTCGGCCAGGGGCAAAAACTGTTTTTT
abundance: few; d_gene: NA; v_gene: TRBV4-3; j_gene: TRBJ2-1; CDR3aa: CASSQGARSLGYHEQFF; CDR3nt: TGCGCCAGCAGCCAAGGGGCGAGGAGTCTAGGGTATCATGAGCAGTTCTTC
abundance: few; d_gene: NA; v_gene: TRBV3-1; j_gene: TRBJ1-1; CDR3aa: CASSLRRMDREAFF; CDR3nt: TGTGCCAGCAGCCTCCGAAGGATGGACAGAGAAGCTTTCTTT
abundance: NA; d_gene: TRBD2; v_gene: TRBV7-2; j_gene: TRBJ2-3; CDR3aa: CASSSRPGGDTQYF; CDR3nt: TGTGCCAGCAGCTCCCGACCGGGAGGAGATACGCAGTATTTT
abundance: few; d_gene: TRBD1; v_gene: TRBV20-1; j_gene: TRBJ1-2; CDR3aa: CSASAQGNYGYTF; CDR3nt: TGCAGTGCTAGCGCACAGGGGAACTATGGCTACACCTTC
abundance: NA; d_gene: TRBD2; v_gene: TRBV7-2; j_gene: TRBJ2-4; CDR3aa: CASSLGLAGLGQYF; CDR3nt: TGTGCCAGCAGCTTAGGGCTAGCGGGGCTAGGGCAGTACTTC
abundance: few; d_gene: TRBD2; v_gene: TRBV20-1; j_gene: TRBJ2-1; CDR3aa: CSASASGGREEQFF; CDR3nt: TGCAGTGCTAGTGCTAGCGGGGGTAGAGAAGAGCAGTTCTTC
abundance: NA; d_gene: TRBD2; v_gene: TRBV12-3/TRBV12-4; j_gene: TRBJ2-7; CDR3aa: CASSPLGASGRKYEQYF; CDR3nt: TGTGCCAGCAGCCCCCTTGGGGCCAGCGGGAGGAAGTACGAGCAGTACTTC
abundance: NA; d_gene: NA; v_gene: TRBV6-1; j_gene: TRBJ1-1; CDR3aa: CASRMEGDRWNTEAFF; CDR3nt: TGTGCCAGCAGGATGGAGGGGGACCGATGGAACACTGAAGCTTTCTTT
abundance: NA; d_gene: NA; v_gene: TRBV20-1; j_gene: TRBJ2-3; CDR3aa: CSARDPRASTDTQYF; CDR3nt: TGCAGTGCTAGAGACCCACGCGCTAGCACAGATACGCAGTATTTT
abundance: NA; d_gene: TRBD2; v_gene: TRBV29-1; j_gene: TRBJ2-7; CDR3aa: CSGALAGGPTEQYF; CDR3nt: TGCAGCGGAGCTCTAGCGGGAGGGCCTACCGAGCAGTACTTC
abundance: NA; d_gene: TRBD2; v_gene: TRBV18; j_gene: TRBJ2-3; CDR3aa: CASSTLNLAGSTDTQYF; CDR3nt: TGTGCCAGCTCAACTCTCAACCTAGCGGGTAGCACAGATACGCAGTATTTT
abundance: NA; d_gene: NA; v_gene: TRBV20-1; j_gene: TRBJ2-1; CDR3aa: CSARPQGFNEQFF; CDR3nt: TGCAGTGCTAGACCTCAGGGGTTTAATGAGCAGTTCTTC
abundance: few; d_gene: NA; v_gene: TRBV20-1; j_gene: TRBJ1-5; CDR3aa: CSASWGAGHWGNQPQHF; CDR3nt: TGCAGTGCTAGTTGGGGGGCGGGCCATTGGGGCAATCAGCCCCAGCATTTT
abundance: NA; d_gene: NA; v_gene: TRBV3-1; j_gene: TRBJ1-2; CDR3aa: CASSQEPGINYGYTF; CDR3nt: TGTGCCAGCAGCCAAGAGCCAGGAATTAACTATGGCTACACCTTC
abundance: once; d_gene: NA; v_gene: TRBV7-9; j_gene: TRBJ1-1; CDR3aa: CASSLVSDTEAFF; CDR3nt: TGTGCCAGCAGCTTAGTATCAGACACTGAAGCTTTCTTT
abundance: NA; d_gene: NA; v_gene: TRBV7-2; j_gene: TRBJ2-5; CDR3aa: CASSLLRGVQETQYF; CDR3nt: TGTGCCAGCAGCTTATTGAGGGGGGTGCAAGAGACCCAGTACTTC
abundance: NA; d_gene: TRBD2; v_gene: TRBV6-5; j_gene: TRBJ2-7; CDR3aa: CASRIAGETYEQYF; CDR3nt: TGTGCCAGCAGAATAGCGGGAGAGACCTACGAGCAGTACTTC
abundance: many; d_gene: NA; v_gene: TRBV20-1; j_gene: TRBJ1-1; CDR3aa: CSATGAGTEAFF; CDR3nt: TGCAGTGCTACAGGGGCCGGCACTGAAGCTTTCTTT
abundance: once; d_gene: TRBD2; v_gene: TRBV7-2; j_gene: TRBJ2-1; CDR3aa: CASSSTGTSARNEQFF; CDR3nt: TGTGCCAGCAGCTCAACCGGGACTAGCGCCCGTAATGAGCAGTTCTTC
abundance: NA; d_gene: NA; v_gene: TRBV5-4; j_gene: TRBJ2-5; CDR3aa: CASSLDQLQETRYF; CDR3nt: TGTGCCAGCAGCTTGGACCAGCTTCAAGAGACCCGGTACTTC
abundance: NA; d_gene: NA; v_gene: TRBV7-2; j_gene: TRBJ1-4; CDR3aa: CASSLALSVGATNEKLFF; CDR3nt: TGTGCCAGCAGCTTAGCGTTGTCAGTAGGAGCAACTAATGAAAAACTGTTTTTT
abundance: NA; d_gene: NA; v_gene: TRBV4-3; j_gene: TRBJ1-4; CDR3aa: CASSQDRRQGTTNEKLFF; CDR3nt: TGCGCCAGCAGCCAAGATCGGCGCCAGGGGACAACTAATGAAAAACTGTTTTTT
abundance: NA; d_gene: TRBD1; v_gene: TRBV9; j_gene: TRBJ1-1; CDR3aa: CASTPGAQGITEAFF; CDR3nt: TGTGCCAGCACCCCGGGGGCACAGGGGATCACTGAAGCTTTCTTT
abundance: few; d_gene: NA; v_gene: TRBV20-1; j_gene: TRBJ1-5; CDR3aa: CSAIVGSNQPQHF; CDR3nt: TGCAGTGCTATCGTCGGGTCCAATCAGCCCCAGCATTTT
abundance: once; d_gene: TRBD2; v_gene: TRBV3-1; j_gene: TRBJ2-3; CDR3aa: CASSQVSLAGGPTDTQYF; CDR3nt: TGTGCCAGCAGCCAAGTTAGCCTAGCGGGGGGGCCCACAGATACGCAGTATTTT
abundance: NA; d_gene: NA; v_gene: TRBV27; j_gene: TRBJ2-3; CDR3aa: CASSSPGGGGTDTQYF; CDR3nt: TGTGCCAGCAGTTCCCCCGGGGGTGGAGGCACAGATACGCAGTATTTT
abundance: NA; d_gene: NA; v_gene: TRBV7-2; j_gene: TRBJ2-3; CDR3aa: CASSAVTGFWTDTQCF; CDR3nt: TGTGCCAGCAGCGCCGTTACAGGGTTCTGGACAGATACGCAGTGTTTT
abundance: few; d_gene: NA; v_gene: TRBV4-1; j_gene: TRBJ1-2; CDR3aa: CASSQAVEFYGYTF; CDR3nt: TGCGCCAGCAGCCAAGCTGTAGAATTCTATGGCTACACCTTC
abundance: few; d_gene: TRBD1; v_gene: TRBV11-2; j_gene: TRBJ2-5; CDR3aa: CASSLWTGSRETQYF; CDR3nt: TGTGCCAGCAGCTTATGGACAGGCAGTAGAGAGACCCAGTACTTC
abundance: NA; d_gene: NA; v_gene: TRBV5-1; j_gene: TRBJ2-5; CDR3aa: CASSLARTRLNKETQYF; CDR3nt: TGCGCCAGCAGCTTGGCCCGGACCCGACTAAATAAAGAGACCCAGTACTTC
abundance: NA; d_gene: NA; v_gene: TRBV5-5; j_gene: TRBJ2-5; CDR3aa: CASSLSETQDF; CDR3nt: TGTGCCAGCAGCTTGAGCGAGACCCAGGACTTC
abundance: few; d_gene: NA; v_gene: TRBV6-1; j_gene: TRBJ1-2; CDR3aa: CASSEPSGRGSNYGYTF; CDR3nt: TGTGCCAGCAGCGAACCGTCGGGACGGGGGTCTAACTATGGCTACACCTTC
abundance: few; d_gene: NA; v_gene: TRBV28; j_gene: TRBJ2-1; CDR3aa: CASSLYGAGAFNEQFF; CDR3nt: TGTGCCAGCAGTCTCTACGGGGCGGGGGCGTTCAATGAGCAGTTCTTC
abundance: NA; d_gene: TRBD1; v_gene: TRBV18; j_gene: TRBJ2-7; CDR3aa: CASSPRRLGQGAASYEQYF; CDR3nt: TGTGCCAGCTCACCACGAAGATTAGGGCAGGGGGCTGCCTCCTACGAGCAGTACTTC